Listed below are T cell receptor beta chains from one sample, sequenced in a study of cytomegalovirus exposure and HLA in healthy donors. Sequencing used immunoSEQ multiplex PCR; TCRdb keeps in-frame clones, though not all of them. Among about 98,000 clones, 70% to 80% were seen once, and the ten largest hold over 9.5%. Sequencing was carried out using PBMCs. These receptors were collected from a man between 18 and 29 years old in good health and CMV-seropositive. Both conserved end residues are part of each CDR3. A D gene is named only where the DNA matches it firmly. Size is stated for part of the rows, as once, few or many counts, or as a class when the clone is expanded.

clone_size | d_call | j_call | v_call | cdr3_aa | cdr3_nt
few | TRBD2 | TRBJ2-2 | TRBV5-1 | CASSLASGGLQGHTGELFF | TGCGCCAGCAGCTTAGCTAGCGGGGGGCTACAGGGCCACACCGGGGAGCTGTTTTTT
NA | TRBD2 | TRBJ2-3 | TRBV7-2 | CASSLLAGGTDTQYF | TGTGCCAGCAGCTTGCTAGCGGGGGGGACCGATACGCAGTATTTT
NA | TRBD1 | TRBJ2-5 | TRBV7-9 | CASSLAPTGRETQYF | TGTGCCAGCAGCTTAGCCCCGACAGGGAGAGAGACCCAGTACTTC
NA | TRBD1 | TRBJ2-6 | TRBV28 | CASRLQGETGANVLTF | TGTGCCAGCAGATTACAGGGGGAAACTGGGGCCAACGTCCTGACTTTC
once | NA | TRBJ1-4 | TRBV7-9 | CASSPQTPERGGEKLFF | TGTGCCAGCAGCCCTCAAACCCCTGAACGGGGAGGAGAAAAACTGTTTTTT
once | TRBD1 | TRBJ1-1 | TRBV5-1 | CASSWGAGGTEAFF | TGCGCCAGCAGCTGGGGGGCAGGGGGCACTGAAGCTTTCTTT
NA | NA | TRBJ1-1 | TRBV18 | CASSGQSVTEAFF | TGTGCCAGCTCCGGACAGTCGGTCACTGAAGCTTTCTTT
NA | NA | TRBJ1-1 | TRBV28 | CASNRLTEAFF | TGTGCCAGCAACAGGTTGACTGAAGCTTTCTTT
NA | NA | TRBJ1-2 | TRBV27 | CASKPLGSNTGYF | TGTGCCAGCAAACCTCTGGGCTCTAATACAGGTTACTTC
NA | NA | TRBJ2-5 | TRBV2 | CASSRPDSQETQYF | TGTGCCAGCAGTCGTCCTGACAGCCAAGAGACCCAGTACTTC
NA | NA | TRBJ1-1 | TRBV6-5 | CASSFGTEAFF | TGTGCCAGCAGTTTCGGCACTGAAGCTTTCTTT
NA | NA | TRBJ1-3 | TRBV15 | CATSRAGYTGNTIYF | TGTGCCACCAGCAGAGCGGGGTACACTGGAAACACCATATATTTT
NA | NA | TRBJ1-1 | TRBV6-1 | CASRPQGLGRAFF | TGTGCCAGCAGGCCCCAGGGGTTGGGTCGAGCTTTCTTT
NA | TRBD1 | TRBJ2-4 | TRBV7-9 | CASSGDRGLSKAKNIQYF | TGTGCCAGCAGCGGGGACAGGGGTTTAAGTAAGGCCAAAAACATTCAGTACTTC
NA | TRBD1 | TRBJ2-7 | TRBV28 | CASSSRDRLSYEQYF | TGTGCCAGCAGCTCCAGGGACAGGCTCTCCTACGAGCAGTACTTC
NA | TRBD1 | TRBJ2-7 | TRBV4-1 | CASSQDPTGPYEQYF | TGCGCCAGCAGCCAAGACCCGACAGGGCCCTACGAGCAGTACTTC
few | NA | TRBJ1-4 | TRBV7-8 | CASSSTQSGMGNEKLFF | TGTGCCAGCAGCTCGACCCAAAGCGGGATGGGTAATGAAAAACTGTTTTTT
NA | NA | TRBJ2-1 | TRBV7-9 | CASSLPSRSTYNEQFF | TGTGCCAGCAGCTTACCTAGCAGGTCTACCTACAATGAGCAGTTCTTC
NA | NA | TRBJ2-1 | TRBV7-3 | CASSRGGEYEQFF | TGTGCCAGCAGTAGGGGGGGCGAGTATGAGCAGTTCTTC
once | TRBD2 | TRBJ2-5 | TRBV25-1 | CASSELGTSKFSLVQYF | TGTGCCAGCAGTGAATTAGGGACTAGCAAATTCTCCTTGGTCCAGTACTTC
few | TRBD1 | TRBJ1-1 | TRBV18 | CASSPGQGNTEAFF | TGTGCCAGCTCGCCCGGACAGGGGAACACTGAAGCTTTCTTT
NA | NA | TRBJ2-3 | TRBV15 | CATSTPSAGAGTDTQYF | TGTGCCACCAGCACCCCCTCCGCGGGGGCAGGCACAGATACGCAGTATTTT
NA | NA | TRBJ2-5 | TRBV7-8 | CASTQGLQETQYF | TGTGCCAGCACTCAGGGGTTACAAGAGACCCAGTACTTC
few | TRBD2 | TRBJ2-7 | TRBV6-1 | CASSEMPSGVTYEQYF | TGTGCCAGCAGTGAAATGCCTAGCGGAGTTACCTACGAGCAGTACTTC
few | NA | TRBJ1-1 | TRBV11-2 | CASSIGGSGEAFF | TGTGCCAGCAGCATTGGGGGCAGTGGTGAAGCTTTCTTT
NA | NA | TRBJ1-4 | TRBV10-2 | CASSDYTVATNEKLFF | TGCGCCAGCAGCGACTATACAGTTGCAACTAATGAAAAACTGTTTTTT
NA | NA | TRBJ1-2 | TRBV6-5 | CASSYSLLSRGDGYTF | TGTGCCAGCAGTTACTCGCTACTTTCCAGGGGAGATGGCTACACCTTC
NA | NA | TRBJ1-5 | TRBV7-2 | CASSSVSTRDLMRNQPQHF | TGTGCCAGCAGCTCGGTTTCGACACGGGACTTGATGAGGAATCAGCCCCAGCATTTT
NA | NA | TRBJ2-2 | TRBV11-2 | CASSLTYGELFF | TGTGCCAGCAGCCTAACCTACGGGGAGCTGTTTTTT
NA | TRBD1 | TRBJ1-6 | TRBV30 | CAWSPGGWNSPLHF | TGTGCCTGGTCCCCAGGGGGCTGGAATTCACCCCTCCACTTT
NA | NA | TRBJ2-5 | TRBV10-1 | CASSRSEDPGQYF | TGCGCCAGCAGTCGGAGTGAGGATCCAGGGCAGTACTTC
NA | NA | TRBJ1-2 | TRBV5-6 | CASSRTGNSGYTF | TGTGCCAGCAGTCGTACAGGGAATAGTGGCTACACCTTC
NA | TRBD1 | TRBJ2-2 | TRBV7-2 | CASSLSGTGKWELFF | TGTGCCAGCAGCTTATCCGGGACAGGGAAGTGGGAGCTGTTTTTT
once | NA | TRBJ1-1 | TRBV19 | CASTPTVNTEAFF | TGTGCCAGTACCCCGACAGTGAACACTGAAGCTTTCTTT
NA | TRBD1 | TRBJ1-2 | TRBV12-5 | CASGWTGRYGYTF | TGTGCTAGTGGTTGGACAGGCCGCTATGGCTACACCTTC
NA | NA | TRBJ1-2 | TRBV28 | CASSLLRGNGYTF | TGTGCCAGCAGCCTCCTAAGGGGTAATGGCTACACCTTC
NA | TRBD2 | TRBJ2-3 | TRBV27 | CASSPTWTSGGDRDTQYF | TGTGCCAGCAGCCCCACGTGGACTAGCGGGGGTGATAGGGATACGCAGTATTTT
few | NA | TRBJ2-3 | TRBV28 | CASKGDLRTYTQYF | TGTGCCAGCAAGGGGGACCTACGCACATATACGCAGTATTTT
few | TRBD1 | TRBJ2-1 | TRBV6-5 | CASSNGQVTYNEQFF | TGTGCCAGCAGTAATGGACAGGTCACCTACAATGAGCAGTTCTTC
NA | NA | TRBJ1-5 | TRBV6-1 | CASSRGQNSNQPQHF | TGTGCCAGCAGTAGAGGACAGAATAGCAATCAGCCCCAGCATTTT
NA | NA | TRBJ2-3 | TRBV2 | CAINIATPSTDTQYF | TGTGCCATCAATATAGCGACACCAAGCACAGATACGCAGTATTTT
NA | TRBD1 | TRBJ1-2 | TRBV10-3 | CATGQGYDYGYTF | TGTGCCACGGGACAGGGGTACGACTATGGCTACACCTTC
NA | TRBD1 | TRBJ2-7 | TRBV28 | CASSSPPGGQQYF | TGTGCCAGCAGTTCCCCCCCAGGGGGCCAGCAGTACTTC
NA | NA | TRBJ1-1 | TRBV5-1 | CASRVASGVNTEAFF | TGCGCCAGCAGGGTCGCTTCGGGGGTGAACACTGAAGCTTTCTTT
NA | TRBD1 | TRBJ1-5 | TRBV19 | CASRGTGASSPQHF | TGTGCCAGTAGGGGGACAGGAGCCTCCTCGCCCCAGCATTTT
NA | NA | TRBJ1-3 | TRBV19 | CASSPWASGNTIYF | TGTGCCAGTAGCCCCTGGGCGTCTGGAAACACCATATATTTT
NA | TRBD1 | TRBJ2-3 | TRBV28 | CASRPLTPGQGAGTQYF | TGTGCCAGCAGGCCCCTTACGCCGGGACAGGGGGCGGGTACGCAGTATTTT
NA | TRBD1 | TRBJ1-1 | TRBV2 | CASSGQGYTEAFF | TGTGCCAGCAGTGGACAGGGGTACACTGAAGCTTTCTTT
NA | NA | TRBJ1-4 | TRBV7-8 | CASSLNTGPNEKLFF | TGTGCCAGCAGTCTCAATACAGGGCCGAATGAAAAACTGTTTTTT
NA | NA | TRBJ2-7 | TRBV5-6 | CASSLDISYEQYF | TGTGCCAGCAGCCTGGACATCTCCTACGAGCAGTACTTC
NA | NA | TRBJ1-5 | TRBV28 | CASSLRSWRESNQPQHF | TGTGCCAGCAGTTTAAGGAGTTGGAGGGAGAGCAATCAGCCCCAGCATTTT
NA | NA | TRBJ1-5 | TRBV6-1 | CASRGDSNQPQHF | TGTGCCAGCAGGGGAGATAGCAATCAGCCCCAGCATTTT
NA | NA | TRBJ2-7 | TRBV7-8 | CATSPPGVNSVEQYF | TGTGCCACCTCCCCCCCGGGTGTTAATAGTGTGGAGCAGTACTTC
NA | TRBD1 | TRBJ2-7 | TRBV30 | CAWSVFLGTGDNEQYF | TGTGCCTGGAGTGTATTTCTGGGGACAGGGGACAACGAGCAGTACTTC
NA | TRBD1 | TRBJ1-2 | TRBV5-1 | CAGSFSRGDVGYTF | TGCGCCGGCAGCTTCTCCAGGGGGGATGTTGGCTACACCTTC
NA | NA | TRBJ2-5 | TRBV29-1 | CSVEGFQETQYF | TGCAGCGTTGAGGGCTTCCAAGAGACCCAGTACTTC
NA | NA | TRBJ1-1 | TRBV29-1 | CSVLPGNTEAFF | TGCAGCGTGCTTCCGGGGAACACTGAAGCTTTCTTT